Below, one T cell receptor beta chain is given with its context. When replicate PCRs were run on sorted subsets, they used 200 ng DNA, tens of thousands of T cell genomes. This table comes from immunoSEQ multiplex PCR, and its TCRdb copy is limited to in-frame clones, with some not included. The data show around 2,000,000 clones, about 95% seen once. The data derive from a study of shared clonotypes between healthy human individuals. The overall study: Per donor, CD8 memory used one plate, CD8 naive used two, CD4 memory used three and CD4 naive used three.

The naive CD8 subset, CD45RO-negative cells positively selected for CCR7, excluded terminally differentiated effector memory CD45RA+ cells. Only Caucasian adults living in Nashville, Tennessee made up the donor group. Germline V gives CDR1 SGHNT, CDR2 YYREEE (reference sequence). V was pared by 6 bases and J by 0 bases, with 13 bases between. The CDR3 length is 15 residues. The chain has TRBV5-4 and TRBJ1-3; weak D call: TRBD1 (5 bases). Sequencing was done on a sample of naive CD8+ T cells sorted from blood. This receptor was identified in a man aged 18 to 29 in good health. CDR3 amino acids: CASNDRDFSGNTIYF. The DNA of the CDR3 is TGTGCCAGCAACGATAGGGACTTCTCTGGAAACACCATATATTTT.